This record covers a single T cell receptor (beta chain). Its antigen is undetermined. The data were produced by immunoSEQ multiplex PCR, yet TCRdb's version contains in-frame clones alone and is incomplete. The sample yields around 92,000 clones, 65% to 90% seen once. Germline V CDR1 and CDR2: GTSNPN, SVGIG (reference sequence). CDR3 size: 12 residues. After removal of 8 bases from V and 2 bases from J, the junction contained 4 bases not matched to a gene. The data originate from a study of T cell responses to AZD1222 COVID-19 vaccine. Whole-study findings and limits: Clonal diversity may have been underestimated, and the donors were mostly white British, with more females than males.

This sequence joins TRBV30 and TRBJ1-2; 8 bases line up with TRBD1. The sequence was obtained from an adult in good health. Sequenced here: peripheral blood, sampled on day 0 of AZD1222 vaccination. CDR3 DNA: TGTGCCGGGACAGGCGTGAACTATGGCTACACCTTC. Protein product: CAGTGVNYGYTF.